Described below is a single TCR beta chain sequence and its context. Its specific antigen is unknown. The data derive from a study of T cells expressing NK-cell markers (dated by TCRdb to 2020 to 2021). Regarding the study in general: Three sorted T-cell subsets (CD3+CD56+NKG2C+, CD3+CD56+NKG2C- and CD3+CD56-NKG2C+) from fewer than 10 donors had their TCR beta-chain repertoires profiled. The libraries were sequenced on Illumina HiSeq 2000/2500, MiSeq or NextSeq, producing 2 x 150 bp reads. Seven of the eight sequenced donors were HCMV-seropositive and one was HCMV-seronegative. The eight sequenced donors were randomly selected healthy volunteers, three men and five women. Beyond this particular receptor, the publication reports: Whether the expanded NKG2C-expressing T cell clones were specific for HCMV antigens was left unclear. Those dominant clonotypes were again the most abundant among CD3+CD56-NKG2C+ cells in a few donors, at about 25-65%. In six donors, the dominant CD3+CD56+NKG2C+ clonotypes ranked among the top 10 CD8+ clonotypes, making up roughly 1.0-7.0% of CD8+ T cells.

To determine HCMV serostatus, a commercial ELISA kit was used to detect HCMV-specific IgG in serum. Ficoll density gradient centrifugation was used to isolate peripheral blood mononuclear cells from blood. Data came from an Illumina HiSeq 2000. TCR beta cDNA libraries were prepared using 5'RACE template switching, which introduced a universal primer site and unique molecular identifiers. Priming for cDNA synthesis came from the TCR beta constant segment, and two successive PCR amplification steps followed. As for the authors' bioinformatics: MIGEC was used to demultiplex reads and group reads by UMI, and MiTCR was used to assemble and quantify clonotypes. To exclude erroneous sequences, any TCR cDNA sequence not supported by at least two reads was discarded. The tcR package was used for downstream repertoire analysis, and clonotypes were matched across fractions by CDR3 nucleotide sequence plus V segment. VDJmatch was used to annotate antigen specificity against VDJdb, with one amino acid substitution in CDR3 permitted. After reprocessing by TCRdb, each CDR3 protein sequence is one entry, and no DNA is given. For this entry, the V and J calls and clone size follow TCRdb and not the study's own pipeline. The sample's own table lists 350,000 to 400,000 distinct CDR3 sequences. 9.5% to 12% of the sample is held by the ten biggest clonotypes.

Material for sequencing was blood T cells: a sorted CD56 or NKG2C T cell subset, CD4+ or CD8+ T cells, or bulk PBMC T cells (not recorded which). This TCR derives from a woman in her forties or fifties in good health. Donor details come from another sample of the same person, matched by shared clones.

The CDR3 region reads CASSQAAGGGNEQFF. The chain couples TRBV14 to TRBJ2-1; TCRdb names TRBD1, which stays unverified in the absence of DNA. CDR1 and CDR2 are drawn from the germline V gene: SGHDN, FVKESK. There are 15 amino acids in the CDR3, from cysteine to phenylalanine inclusive. DNA is not on record.